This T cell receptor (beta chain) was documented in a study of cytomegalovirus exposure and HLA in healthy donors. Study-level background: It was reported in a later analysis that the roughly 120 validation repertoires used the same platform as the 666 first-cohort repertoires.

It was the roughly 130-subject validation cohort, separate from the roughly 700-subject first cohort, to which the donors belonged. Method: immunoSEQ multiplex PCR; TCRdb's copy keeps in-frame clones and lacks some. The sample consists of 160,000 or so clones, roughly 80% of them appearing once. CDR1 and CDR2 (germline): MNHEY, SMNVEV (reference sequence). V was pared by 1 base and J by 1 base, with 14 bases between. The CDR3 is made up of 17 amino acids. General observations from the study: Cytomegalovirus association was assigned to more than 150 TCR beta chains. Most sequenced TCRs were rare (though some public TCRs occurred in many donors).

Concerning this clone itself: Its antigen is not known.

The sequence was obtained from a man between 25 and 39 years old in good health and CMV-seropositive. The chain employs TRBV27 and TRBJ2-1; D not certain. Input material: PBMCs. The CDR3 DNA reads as TGTGCCAGCAGTTTATACGCCCGACAAGTGTCCTACAATGAGCAGTTCTTC. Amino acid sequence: CASSLYARQVSYNEQFF.